The sequence of this TCR beta chain was determined in a study of metastatic and nonmetastatic thyroid tumors. The entire patient cohort was treatment-naive prior to thyroid surgery. Study-level findings and limits: Malignant tumors reportedly showed significantly higher TCR beta diversity than benign nodules in both blood and tumor.

This clone has at least ten counts. Its antigen is unidentified. Authors' methods: Differences in CDR3 between clinicopathological groups were drawn on to build a classifier intended to discriminate distant-metastatic papillary thyroid cancer patients. Via MiXCR, TCRdb re-called the PCR reads. TCRdb's processing, not the authors' own work, is the source of the V and J calls. The sample holds about 70,000 clones, about 17% seen once. Sequencing was done on a sample of blood. The TCR comes from a female donor with papillary thyroid cancer or a benign thyroid nodule (not recorded which). Some clones in this sample may be carry-over from other donors' samples.

The CDR3 loop reads CSLGLAGAYEQYF. The CDR3 DNA sequence: TGCAGTCTCGGACTAGCGGGAGCCTACGAGCAGTACTTC. V usage is TRBV20-1 and J usage is TRBJ2-7, with TRBD2 matching 13 bases. CDR1 DFQATT and CDR2 SNEGSKA come from the germline V gene (reference sequence). CDR3 length equals 13 residues. The junction had 3 bases not matched to a gene; V was cut back by 8 bases and J by 2 bases.